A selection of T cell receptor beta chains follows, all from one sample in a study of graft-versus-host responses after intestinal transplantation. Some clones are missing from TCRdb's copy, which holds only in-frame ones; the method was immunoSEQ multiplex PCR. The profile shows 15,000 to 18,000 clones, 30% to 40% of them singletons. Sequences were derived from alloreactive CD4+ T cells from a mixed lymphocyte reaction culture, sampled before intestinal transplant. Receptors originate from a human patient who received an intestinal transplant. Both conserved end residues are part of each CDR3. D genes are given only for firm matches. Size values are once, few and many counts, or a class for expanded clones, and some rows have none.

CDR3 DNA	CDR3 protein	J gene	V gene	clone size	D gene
TGTGCCAGCAGCCAGGGGGGACGGGGCGGGGATACGCAGTATTTT	CASSQGGRGGDTQYF	TRBJ2-3	TRBV7-2	few	.
TGCGCCAGCAGCTACACGCCTAACAGGAGGGCCGGGGAGCTGTTTTTT	CASSYTPNRRAGELFF	TRBJ2-2	TRBV5-1	.	.
TGTGCAACGGGCAGGGTTGAGGAAACTAATGAAAAACTGTTTTTT	CATGRVEETNEKLFF	TRBJ1-4	TRBV7-9	few	.
TGTGCCAGCAGCTTAGGGGGACTAGCGGGAGCTGCGCAGTATTTT	CASSLGGLAGAAQYF	TRBJ2-3	TRBV7-3	.	TRBD2
TGTGCCAGCAGAGGACAGGGGTTAGACTATGGCTACACCTTC	CASRGQGLDYGYTF	TRBJ1-2	TRBV6-5	few	TRBD1
TGTGCCAGCAGCCGCGGGACCCAACGGGAGCAGTACTTC	CASSRGTQREQYF	TRBJ2-7	TRBV7-9	.	.
TGCGCCAGCAGCCAAGGGGGGAGGGCCTATAGCAATCAGCCCCAGCATTTT	CASSQGGRAYSNQPQHF	TRBJ1-5	TRBV4-1	.	.
TGTGCCAGCAGTTGGACAGGGGGCGAGACCTACGAGCAGTACTTC	CASSWTGGETYEQYF	TRBJ2-7	TRBV6-6	.	TRBD1
TGCAGTGCTACCAGATCAGCGACCCAGTACTTC	CSATRSATQYF	TRBJ2-5	TRBV20-1	.	.
TGCGCCAGCGCATGGGGGGGAGAGAACACTGAAGCTTTCTTT	CASAWGGENTEAFF	TRBJ1-1	TRBV5-1	many	.
TGTGCCAGCCGGAGGGACACTGAAGCTTTCTTT	CASRRDTEAFF	TRBJ1-1	TRBV28	medium-sized	.
TGCGCCAGCAGTAATGGGGAGGGGGACACTGAAGCTTTCTTT	CASSNGEGDTEAFF	TRBJ1-1	TRBV5-1	.	.
TGTGCCAGCAGCAGTGGGGGTTCCTCTGGAAACACCATATATTTT	CASSSGGSSGNTIYF	TRBJ1-3	TRBV5-4	few	.
TGTGCCAGCAGTCTACAGATCTATGGCTACACCTTC	CASSLQIYGYTF	TRBJ1-2	TRBV28	medium-sized	.
TGTGCCAGCAGTTCTGGGGGGGGTGCCTACGAGCAGTACTTC	CASSSGGGAYEQYF	TRBJ2-7	TRBV27	.	TRBD2
TGTGCCAGCAGTTACTCGGTGGGTTTTGGCTACACCTTC	CASSYSVGFGYTF	TRBJ1-2	TRBV6-5	.	.
TGTGCCAGCAGCTCGAGCGGGGGGACAGGGTACGAGCAGTACTTC	CASSSSGGTGYEQYF	TRBJ2-7	TRBV13	.	.
TGTGCCAGCAGCCAAGAGTCCCGGCGAGAGACCCAGTACTTC	CASSQESRRETQYF	TRBJ2-5	TRBV4-2	.	.
TGTGCCAGCAGGGGACAGGTACCCCTCTCTGGGGTCAACGTCCTGACTTTC	CASRGQVPLSGVNVLTF	TRBJ2-6	TRBV28	.	TRBD1
TGTGCCAGCAGGGACCCTGGGGAGTGGAACACCATATATTTT	CASRDPGEWNTIYF	TRBJ1-3	TRBV27	few	.
TGTGCCAGCAGCGTCAGACTAGCGGGATTAAATGAGCAGTTCTTC	CASSVRLAGLNEQFF	TRBJ2-1	TRBV9	.	TRBD2
TGTGCCAGCAGCTATGACTGGACCGGGGAGCTGTTTTTT	CASSYDWTGELFF	TRBJ2-2	TRBV7-9	.	.
TGTGCCTGGAGTGTGAGTATGGGAGTTTACGAGCAGTACTTC	CAWSVSMGVYEQYF	TRBJ2-7	TRBV30	.	.
TGCGCCAGCAGCTTGATGGGGTATGGCTACGAGCAGTACTTC	CASSLMGYGYEQYF	TRBJ2-7	TRBV5-1	.	.
TGCGCCAGCAGCCTCCAGAGTGGTAACAATGAGCAGTTCTTC	CASSLQSGNNEQFF	TRBJ2-1	TRBV5-1	.	.
TGTGCCAGCAGCTTAGGGGGGACAGATACGCAGTATTTT	CASSLGGTDTQYF	TRBJ2-3	TRBV11-2	.	.
TGTGCCAGCAGCTCTCTCGGGGTTTCCTACAATGAGCAGTTCTTC	CASSSLGVSYNEQFF	TRBJ2-1	TRBV7-2	few	.
TGTGCCAGCAGCTACAGGTCTGGGGCCAACGTCCTGACTTTC	CASSYRSGANVLTF	TRBJ2-6	TRBV11-2	few	.
TGCGCCAGCAGCTTAACAGGGGGCTCTAACTATGGCTACACCTTC	CASSLTGGSNYGYTF	TRBJ1-2	TRBV5-1	.	TRBD1
TGCGCCAGCAGCTTAATCGGGGGGGAATACAATGAGCAGTTCTTC	CASSLIGGEYNEQFF	TRBJ2-1	TRBV7-3	.	TRBD2
TGTGCCAGTAGTTTTCCACAGGGAATCACCGGGGAGCTGTTTTTT	CASSFPQGITGELFF	TRBJ2-2	TRBV19	.	.
TGTGCCAGCAGCGGGGACAGGGAATTTCGCTACACCTTC	CASSGDREFRYTF	TRBJ1-2	TRBV2	.	TRBD1
TGTGCCAGCAGCGCCTCCGGGACAGGGGACTCACCCCTCCACTTT	CASSASGTGDSPLHF	TRBJ1-6	TRBV5-4	.	TRBD1
TGTGCCAGTAGACAGAACACCGGGGAGCTGTTTTTT	CASRQNTGELFF	TRBJ2-2	TRBV14	medium-sized	.
TGTGCCAGCATAAACAGCCGCGGGGAGCTGTTTTTT	CASINSRGELFF	TRBJ2-2	TRBV6-1	.	.
TGTGCCAGCAGCCAGACCCCAGGACTTAACTACGAGCAGTACTTC	CASSQTPGLNYEQYF	TRBJ2-7	TRBV7-6	.	.
TGTGCCAGTAGTATATCCGGGGGCTCCTACAATGAGCAGTTCTTC	CASSISGGSYNEQFF	TRBJ2-1	TRBV19	.	.
TGTGCCAGTACCCCAATAAGTGCAAGGGGGAATCAGCCCCAGCATTTT	CASTPISARGNQPQHF	TRBJ1-5	TRBV19	.	.
TGTGCCAGCAGGCCCACAGGGGTCAATCAGCCCCAGCATTTT	CASRPTGVNQPQHF	TRBJ1-5	TRBV2	medium-sized	TRBD1
TGCAGTGCCGTGGGGGGGGTTTACGAGCAGTACTTC	CSAVGGVYEQYF	TRBJ2-7	TRBV29-1	.	TRBD2
TGTGCCAGCAGTTACCGGGCTGATTATGGCTACACCTTC	CASSYRADYGYTF	TRBJ1-2	TRBV6-6	medium-sized	.
TGTGCCAGCAGTCCCACCGGCGGTAGATATAGCAATCAGCCCCAGCATTTT	CASSPTGGRYSNQPQHF	TRBJ1-5	TRBV28	few	.
TGTGCCAGCAGTTTAGTCAGGGGGGCCTATGGCTACACCTTC	CASSLVRGAYGYTF	TRBJ1-2	TRBV28	few	TRBD1
TGTGCCAGCTCACCACGGACTACCTACGAGCAGTACTTC	CASSPRTTYEQYF	TRBJ2-7	TRBV18	few	.
TGCGCCAGCAGCCCGCGGACAGGGTGGGAAGAGACCCAGTACTTC	CASSPRTGWEETQYF	TRBJ2-5	TRBV5-1	few	TRBD1
TGTGCCAGCAGGCCAAGGCAGGGGGCGCATTATGGCTACACCTTC	CASRPRQGAHYGYTF	TRBJ1-2	TRBV6-1	few	TRBD1
TGTGCCAGCAGGTCAGGGGGAGGGACTGACAGGGCCACTGAAGCTTTCTTT	CASRSGGGTDRATEAFF	TRBJ1-1	TRBV7-6	.	TRBD1
TGTGCCAGCAGCCAAGTTCCGCGTAGCGGGACAGGGCCCTACAATGAGCAGTTCTTC	CASSQVPRSGTGPYNEQFF	TRBJ2-1	TRBV4-2	.	.
TGTGCCAGCAGCTTACGGTCACTAGCGGGGGCCTACACAGATACGCAGTATTTT	CASSLRSLAGAYTDTQYF	TRBJ2-3	TRBV7-9	few	TRBD2
TGTGCCAGCAGCATTCGACCCCAGGAGCTGCTGTTTTTT	CASSIRPQELLFF	TRBJ2-2	TRBV5-5	few	.
TGTGCCAGCAGTGGACGACACCTAACTAATGAAAAACTGTTTTTT	CASSGRHLTNEKLFF	TRBJ1-4	TRBV6-5	.	.
TGTGCCAGCAAGGGGACAGGGAGAACCGGGGAGCTGTTTTTT	CASKGTGRTGELFF	TRBJ2-2	TRBV2	.	TRBD1
TGTGCCAGCAGTCTTGGAGGACGTGGACTGCAAGCTTTCTTT	CASSLGGRGLQAFF	TRBJ1-1	TRBV6-5	few	.